This TCR beta chain was profiled in a study of T cells after yellow fever vaccination (dated by TCRdb to between 2017 and 2020). For the study in its entirety: The SMART-Seq v4 Ultra Low Input RNA kit was used to prepare libraries from fractions with low cell numbers. To follow T-cell clones before and after primary and booster YFV17D yellow fever vaccination, bulk TCR alpha and beta repertoires were sequenced over time. Two healthy male donors, one aged 18 to 30 and one aged 30 to 40 years, made up the cohort. Blood samples were taken at several timepoints before and after primary and secondary immunization, and bulk PBMC replicates and cell subsets were isolated.

What the authors observed across the whole study: Compared with the primary T-cell response, the secondary T-cell response was faster but weaker, reaching its peak on day 5 rather than on day 15. A small fraction of clonotypes appeared in both the CD4 and CD8 compartments, likely as a result of convergent recombination. Most clones expanded after primary vaccination were re-detected after the booster (around 96% of CD4 and roughly 85% of CD8), suggesting broad memory maintenance. FACS-sorted repertoires could contain abundant contaminating clonotypes from the bulk population, so computational filtering was required. Because only a couple of donors were included in the study, the extent to which the findings can be generalized is limited.

Notes on this clonotype: Its recognized antigen is unknown. The sample holds no much larger clone one base away, and base qualities are not on file.

Synthesis of TCR cDNA relied on 5'RACE template switching, a step that introduced a universal primer site along with unique molecular identifiers. cDNA synthesis was primed from both the TCR alpha and TCR beta constant segments. Library amplification involved two PCR steps, and the second step added sample barcodes and sequencing adapters. Libraries were sequenced on Illumina HiSeq 2500 (2x100 bp) or NovaSeq (2x150 bp). As for the original processing: MIGEC was used to demultiplex reads and collapse the reads into UMI consensus sequences, and MiXCR was used for V(D)J alignment. Using edgeR on replicate PBMC samples, clonotypes were called vaccine-responding if FDR was below 0.01 and the log2 fold change was above 5 up to day 15. Each bulk clonotype received a CD4 or CD8 identity based on whether the sequenced CD4 or CD8 repertoire contained that clonotype at higher abundance. TCRdb reprocessed the public reads (quality trimming at Q25 with fastp, clone calling with MiXCR) and kept in-frame beta chains. Identical CDR3 protein sequences are pooled into one entry, listed with their most common genes and DNA. The authors' filters were not applied to this entry. The sample yields 200,000 to 300,000 distinct CDR3 sequences; 6% to 8% were counted once. Approximately 0.99% of the sample is in the top ten clones.

After removal of 6 bases from V and 3 bases from J, the junction retains 7 bases not matched to a gene. The CDR3 has 14 amino acids, counting the end cysteine and phenylalanine. Just CDR3 DNA is preserved here, 42 bases in frame from base 1. The germline V gene specifies SNHLY as CDR1 and FYNNEI as CDR2. Interpreted using the paper, the treatment or condition label stands for: live attenuated yellow fever vaccine strain. PBMCs were isolated from peripheral blood using a standard Ficoll-Paque protocol. Dynabeads CD4 and CD8 positive selection kits were used to isolate the CD4 and CD8 T-cell fractions. TriZol was used to extract RNA from bulk PBMCs, CD4 and CD8 fractions, and dextramer-positive and dextramer-negative fractions.

The receptor was derived from a man aged 25 to 40 who received the YFV17D yellow fever vaccine. The sample consisted of CD4+ T cells sorted from PBMCs, taken on the day of the yellow fever booster vaccination. The rearranged chain carries TRBV2 and TRBJ2-7, and TRBD1 aligns with 8 junction nucleotides. The DNA sequence follows: TGTGCCAGCAGGATGGACAGGGCCAACTACGAGCAGTACTTC. Protein translation: CASRMDRANYEQYF.